The entry that follows covers one TCR beta chain sequence. Its cognate antigen is unknown. The sample belongs to a study of shared clonotypes between healthy human individuals. General study results and limits: Roughly 5% of naive CD4 clonotypes were shared across a few donors. Clonotypes shared by all four sorted-subset donors had higher generation probabilities than non-shared clonotypes.

The V and J ends lost 3 bases and 4 bases, in that order; junction bases with no gene match: 5. The CDR3 is 14 amino acids. Germline CDR1 LGHNA, CDR2 YNFKEQ. The input for sorted-subset replicate PCRs was about 0.2 ug DNA, tens of thousands of T cell genomes. Only in-frame clones appear in the TCRdb table, and some are missing; sequencing was by immunoSEQ multiplex PCR. The sample carries hundreds of thousands of clones, approximately 79% recorded once. This chain connects TRBV4-2 to TRBJ2-7; TRBD2 matches at 8 bases. The receptor comes from a man in his thirties or forties in good health. Sequencing was done on a sample of memory CD4+ T cells sorted from blood. Subset given: CD45RA-negative fraction. The CDR3 DNA is TGTGCCAGCAGCCAGAGAACTAGCGGATACGAGCAGTACTTC. Translation: CASSQRTSGYEQYF.